This TCR beta chain was retrieved from a study of cytomegalovirus exposure and HLA in healthy donors (dated by TCRdb to 2015 to 2018). Background for the entire study: According to an earlier analysis of around 600 of the donors, some 180 million T cells yielded 90 million to 140 million unique TCR beta sequences and 276 Gb of sequence data. Alongside the repertoire data, information on donor age, sex, ethnicity and CMV serostatus was compiled. Besides the first cohort of around 700 subjects, a separate validation cohort made up of 120 different subjects was used. An earlier analysis of 587 of the donors used high-throughput TCR beta sequencing to judge whether each TCR beta V gene segment behaved as functional or pseudogenic. High-throughput TCR immunosequencing, statistical association of individual TCRs with disease status, and machine learning were combined to predict cytomegalovirus infection status. Among the roughly 410 genotyped donors, about 83% belonged to the genetic ancestry cluster associated with self-reported Caucasian donors. About 300 gigabases of sequencing data and approximately 93 million unique TCR sequences were included in an early release covering around 600 HLA-typed donors. The study aimed to test whether signatures of past pathogen exposure could be identified by cataloging public T cell receptors. In a later genetic analysis, genome-wide SNP genotypes for about three fifths of the roughly 670 donors were used, and that subset was treated as a discovery cohort. Four to six DR-DQ haplotypes were handled as single units for association and clustering, since linkage in the cohort was strong. A later analysis re-examined previously published TCR beta repertoires from about 670 donors and added high-resolution HLA genotyping to investigate patterns of TCR occurrence. Across approximately 420 genotyped donors of the cohort, an average of about 240,000 unique TCR beta nucleotide sequences per donor were sequenced, and around 20% of those sequences were non-productive. The study used immunosequencing to profile the T cell repertoires of approximately 630 subjects and linked those repertoires to cytomegalovirus serostatus. HLA typing included class I and class II loci at four-digit resolution. Every discovery cohort repertoire had been produced on one sequencing platform. The number of donors typed differed by locus, with 629-630 for A, B, C, DRB1 and DQB1, roughly 520 for DQA1, 600 to 610 for DPA1, and 472 for DPB1. Rather than drawing on any new phenotypic data, the later analysis identified candidate immune exposures from TCR beta sequences and the way those sequences occurred across donors.

On this clone itself: Its antigen remains undetermined.

Library construction relied on the immunoSEQ multiplex PCR assay. The multiplex PCR relied on a mix of 60 forward primers for TCR Vbeta segments and 13 reverse primers for TCR Jbeta segments. A multiplex PCR assay on genomic DNA amplified the CDR3 region of rearranged TCR beta genes. The Illumina HiSeq System was used to sequence the amplified TCR beta libraries as 87-base-pair reads. The authors processed their data as follows. In a later analysis, approximately 74 million unique TCR beta chains were counted across the approximately 640 repertoires, and approximately 11 million of these chains were shared by at least two donors. To remove PCR and sequencing errors, raw reads were error-corrected and collapsed into unique sequences using a nearest-neighbor algorithm that merged closely related sequences. V, D and J gene segments were assigned by aligning CDR3 sequences to IMGT reference sequences. Each retained sequence needed at least a six-nucleotide match to both a V gene segment and a J gene segment. Rearrangements were called productive when the CDR3 lacked stop codons and stayed in frame with V and J; all others were non-productive. Following IMGT convention, CDR3 was defined as the stretch from the second conserved V-encoded cysteine to the conserved J-encoded phenylalanine. The earlier analysis of approximately 590 of the donors excluded any sequence lacking an unambiguous match to a single V gene segment. An earlier analysis of 450 to 650 of the donors called V segments functional above 56.7% productive rearrangements and segregating when the between-donor standard deviation exceeded 5%. To diagnose cytomegalovirus status from the catalog of TCR beta chain sequences, a statistical classification framework was built. In a later analysis, V and J genes were assigned by comparing TCR nucleotide sequences against IMGT/GENE-DB human TR gene sequences. Using the TCRdist pipeline, a later analysis assigned CDR3 sequences along with most-parsimonious VDJ recombination scenarios. In a later analysis, every TCR beta chain was defined by the combination of its CDR3 amino acid sequence and its V-gene family, and reads without a unique V-gene family were dropped. A later analysis removed several hundred highly shared, low-generation-probability nucleotide sequences to deal with suspected cross-contamination and a sequencing artifact. A later analysis calculated a clonal expansion index for each public chain from normalized within-repertoire ranks of inferred template counts. In a later analysis, generation probabilities were computed with a VDJ recombination model fitted to out-of-frame rearrangements, and the resulting probabilities were checked against IGoR. A later analysis scored TCR-TCR, TCR-HLA and TCR-CMV co-occurrence with hypergeometric tests, applying a repertoire-size bias correction to TCR pairs. False discovery rates were estimated in a later analysis by permuting HLA or CMV assignments 20 times. In a later analysis, co-occurring TCRs were grouped using DBSCAN, and TCRdist sequence similarity was added for clustering within HLA-allele-positive subsets. Repertoires with fewer than 30,000 or more than 120,000 public chains, plus five repertoires with anomalous nucleotide sharing, were excluded from co-occurrence clustering. TCRdb obtained this table from immuneACCESS and retained in-frame rearrangements with V and J assigned. These tables miss some clones; where compared with another copy, unresolved V genes account for less than half of the shortfall, and the remainder is unexplained. Clone size and the V and J calls come from that table; the DNA yielded D and trimming. The data table for this sample lists some 72,000 clones. Of the sample, roughly 4.8% falls within the top ten clones.

The cohort was made up of hundreds of healthy bone marrow donors. Cohort members were all nominally healthy when sampled, although unrecorded immune exposures were likely present. The donor was CMV seronegative and was included in the group of a few hundred seronegative cohort members. A peripheral blood sample was collected from each donor, and TCR beta sequencing was performed on peripheral blood mononuclear cells. The Qiagen DNeasy Blood Extraction Kit was used to extract genomic DNA from the blood cell samples. General findings and caveats noted by the study authors: The classifier was reported to diagnose cytomegalovirus status with high specificity and sensitivity in both the original cohort and the validation cohort. A further reported finding was that TCR beta sequences accurately predicted the HLA-A and HLA-B alleles for most subjects in the first cohort. Because HLA typing was missing for some donors at each locus, association tests included only the typed subset. In the study, about 150 TCR beta chains were listed as associated with cytomegalovirus. Several of the top co-occurrence clusters appeared to be linked to parvovirus B19, influenza, CMV and Epstein-Barr virus, according to a later analysis. Three of the identified cytomegalovirus-associated TCR beta chains were confirmed in vitro to be specific for cytomegalovirus antigens. A later analysis found that HLA-associated TCR beta chains were more clonally expanded and had lower generation probabilities than equally common non-associated chains. The 87-base-pair reads could not distinguish some IMGT-functional V segments, including TRBV6-2 and TRBV6-3, so those segments were excluded. According to a later analysis, most CMV-associated TCR beta chains appeared to be HLA-restricted, and the HLA associations seemed to be driven largely by CMV exposure. According to the authors, the approach could potentially be generalized to other disease states and immunological phenotypes. Correlated functional status among segregating V segments might be attributable to linkage disequilibrium, but an unknown experimental factor could not be ruled out. According to a later genetic analysis, donors in an Asian-associated ancestry cluster had fewer N-insertions in productive TCRs than the approximately 670-donor mean. Because counts were too low, roughly 17 rarely observed V segments, including chromosome 9 orphons, were left out of the earlier analysis of 500 to 750 of the donors. A cluster of highly shared sequence variants was judged likely to represent a technical artifact of the sequencing pipeline. According to a later analysis, TCR association rates differed among HLA loci, with DRB1 alleles showing the most associated TCRs and HLA-C alleles showing the fewest. Most TCR sequences were observed very rarely across donors, whereas some public TCRs were present in many individuals. An earlier analysis of approximately 530 of the donors showed that most TCR beta V segments appeared in productive rearrangements either about 87% or about 30% of the time, which broadly matched IMGT annotations. Presence/absence analyses assumed roughly uniform sequencing depth across donors, an assumption that may not hold. In a later genetic analysis, a missense DCLRE1C variant was associated with V-gene and J-gene trimming of TCR beta chains, and the association was replicated in an independent cohort. Immune exposure information for the cohort was limited to CMV serostatus. When HLA alleles, especially DR and DQ, strongly co-occurred, TCR associations were difficult to assign to individual alleles. In this cohort, only TCR beta chains were sequenced, and detectable features were limited by the absence of alpha or paired-chain data. In a later analysis, 16,951 TCR beta sequences were associated with specific HLA alleles at a false discovery rate of 0.05.

Relative to germline, V is missing 6 bases and J is missing 2 bases, with 10 bases of the junction outside any gene match. From its cysteine to its phenylalanine, the CDR3 spans 15 amino acids. The sequence is cut down to CDR3 DNA, 45 bases in frame from base 1. The TCR comes from a man aged 30 to 45 in good health and CMV-seronegative. The sample consisted of PBMCs. The chain uses TRBV5-7 and TRBJ2-7; 8 middle bases align to TRBD2. TRBV5-7 is given ORF status, its function remaining uncertain. The DNA is as follows: TGTGCCAGCATTCCGGGGGGGGAGCAGCCCTACGAGCAGTACTTC. It specifies CASIPGGEQPYEQYF.